The 32 T cell receptor beta chains below all came from one sample that was sequenced in a study of T cells in localized non-small cell lung cancer (dated by TCRdb to 2020 to 2021). The receptor library was made with the immunoSEQ multiplex PCR assay. TCRdb mirrors the immuneACCESS table, restricted to in-frame sequences. Some clones are absent from its copies; in checked studies, under half trace to an unresolved V gene, and the reason for the others is unknown. This sample has over 50,000 clones in its table, and 65% to 85% of those were observed once. Of the sample, approximately 17% is held by the ten largest clones. Sequences were derived from peripheral blood mononuclear cells, sampled before any cancer treatment. These receptors all stem from a man between 40 and 70 years old with stage III lung adenocarcinoma.

This chain joins TRBV5-1 and TRBJ2-1; 10 bases match TRBD2. Germline V lookup: CDR1 SGHRS, CDR2 YFSETQ. V lost 4 bases to trimming and J lost 5 bases; unmatched junction nucleotides: 3. This CDR3 contains 14 residues. The CDR3 here is CASSPGLADNEQFF. CDR3 bases: TGCGCCAGCAGCCCTGGACTAGCGGACAATGAGCAGTTCTTC.

The chain recombines TRBV5-6 with TRBJ1-5, with D hard to call. V was shortened by 2 bases and J by 1 base, with 10 bases between the two germline ends. Looked up from germline, CDR1 is SGHDT and CDR2 is YYEEEE. The CDR3 contains 15 residues. As DNA, the CDR3 is TGTGCCAGCAGCTTAATGGGGAGAAGCAATCAGCCCCAGCATTTT. Translated, it gives CASSLMGRSNQPQHF.

This clone was seen more than once but under ten times. The chain employs TRBV2 and TRBJ1-6; D is possibly TRBD1 (5 bases). The V gene lost 4 bases and the J gene lost 6 bases, with 13 bases spanning the gap. CDR3 length: 15 residues. The germline V gene encodes CDR1 SNHLY and CDR2 FYNNEI. The CDR3 sequence is CASSGDSVFNSPLHF. CDR3 nucleotides: TGTGCCAGCAGTGGAGACAGCGTGTTTAATTCACCCCTCCACTTT.

This clone was seen only once. This chain connects TRBV5-8 to TRBJ2-5; D might be TRBD1 (6 bases). V lost 6 bases and J lost 3, with 6 bases in between. The CDR3 has 11 amino acids. Germline V gives CDR1 SGHTS, CDR2 YDEGEE. The CDR3 bases are TGTGCCAGCAACAGGGAAGAGACCCAGTACTTC. It is translated as CASNREETQYF.

This clone was counted between two and nine times. This rearrangement joins TRBV6-1 to TRBJ1-2; D unresolved. The germline gives CDR1 MNHNS, CDR2 SASEGT. This CDR3 has 15 residues. The V gene lost 5 bases and the J gene lost 5 bases, with 18 bases spanning the gap. The CDR3: CASSTRQDTLYGYTF. As DNA, the CDR3 is TGTGCCAGCAGTACCCGCCAGGATACCCTTTATGGCTACACCTTC.

The V gene is TRBV6-1, the J gene TRBJ2-3; 7 nucleotides align to TRBD2. The V gene's germline CDR1 is MNHNS and CDR2 SASEGT. This CDR3 is built from 18 residues. With 2 bases clipped from V and 0 bases from J, the junction kept 11 bases outside the gene matches. The chain's CDR3 is CASSESYGTMLSTDTQYF. As DNA, the CDR3 is TGTGCCAGCAGTGAATCTTATGGGACTATGTTAAGCACAGATACGCAGTATTTT.

This clone was observed a few times. The chain joins TRBV30 to TRBJ1-3; 7 nucleotides line up with TRBD1. Germline CDR1 is GTSNPN and CDR2 is SVGIG (reference sequence). The CDR3 runs 12 residues. V dropped 5 bases and J dropped 6; count of bases not matched to a gene: 4. CDR3 sequence reads: CAWWQGENTIYF. DNA of the CDR3: TGTGCCTGGTGGCAGGGGGAAAACACCATATATTTT. Full variable domain (missing parts from reference TRBV30 and TRBJ1-3): SQTIHQWPATLVQPVGSPLSLECTVEGTSNPNLYWYRQAAGRGLQLLFYSVGIGQISSEVPQNLSASRPQDRQFILSSKKLLLSDSGFYLCAWWQGENTIYFGEGSWLTVV.

The chain recombines TRBV18 with TRBJ2-7; no definite D call. This CDR3 has 14 residues. Germline V lookup: CDR1 KGHSH, CDR2 LQKENI. V was shortened by 2 bases and J by 5 bases, with 13 bases between the two germline ends. As DNA, the CDR3 is TGTGCCAGCTCACCAAATCCCATGTCGGACGAGCAGTACTTC. Its protein product is CASSPNPMSDEQYF.

This clone counts as medium-sized. The chain has TRBV9 and TRBJ2-1; TRBD2 matches at 11 bases. V shed 3 bases and J 7 bases; nucleotides not matched to a gene: 9. CDR3 length: 16 residues. Germline CDR1 and CDR2: SGDLS and YYNGEE. The CDR3 DNA is TGTGCCAGCAGCGGAACCTTAGCGGGAGGGCGAAATGAGCAGTTCTTC. Translated, it gives CASSGTLAGGRNEQFF.

The chain has TRBV29-1 and TRBJ1-3; TRBD1 agrees at 12 bases. This CDR3 has 14 amino acids. The trim removed 2 bases at V and 7 bases at J, leaving 3 bases unmatched. Germline V gene sequence: CDR1 SQVTM, CDR2 ANQGSEA. The CDR3 sequence is CSVEYGTGGNTIYF. In nucleotides, the CDR3 is TGCAGCGTTGAATATGGGACAGGGGGCAACACCATATATTTT.

This clone appeared a single time. V gene TRBV11-2 combines with J gene TRBJ1-5, with no clear D. The CDR3 totals 12 residues. Trimming shortened V by 5 bases and J by 6 bases, and 8 bases separated the two germline ends. Germline V CDR1 and CDR2: SGHAT, FQNNGV. CDR3 nucleotides: TGTGCCAGCAGCCGAGAACGTCAGCCCCAGCATTTT. Amino acid sequence: CASSRERQPQHF. Together with reference TRBV11-2 and TRBJ1-5, the CDR3 gives the full variable domain: EAGVAQSPRYKIIEKRQSVAFWCNPISGHATLYWYQQILGQGPKLLIQFQNNGVVDDSQLPKDRFSAERLKGVDSTLKIQPAKLEDSAVYLCASSRERQPQHFGDGTRLSIL.

The CDR3 spells CASSPEGGSSSPLHF. In DNA form, the CDR3 reads TGTGCCAGCAGCCCGGAGGGGGGTTCATCGTCACCCCTCCACTTT. The V gene is TRBV5-4, the J gene TRBJ1-6, with a possible D match to TRBD1 (6 bases). The CDR3 sequence is 15 residues long. Germline V gene lookup returns CDR1 SGHNT and CDR2 YYREEE (reference sequence). V was clipped by 4 bases and J by 10 bases, with 18 bases between them.

The rearrangement links TRBV19 to TRBJ1-1; D perhaps matches TRBD1 (5 bases). The CDR3 has 12 amino acids. Germline-derived CDR1 and CDR2 are LNHDA and SQIVND (reference sequence). V shed 8 bases and J shed 4 bases, with 11 bases lying between them. For the CDR3, the DNA is TGTGCCAGTGCCCCGGGGGGCACTGAAGCTTTCTTT. This encodes CASAPGGTEAFF.

The CDR3 DNA is TGTGCCAGCAGCTTGGAGCGGGGGTTCGCAGATACGCAGTATTTT. Its translation: CASSLERGFADTQYF. The chain uses TRBV11-2 and TRBJ2-3; 8 positions agree with TRBD2. CDR1 SGHAT and CDR2 FQNNGV come from the germline V gene. Trimming at V came to 3 bases and at J to 4 bases, leaving 6 bases not matched to a gene. This CDR3 is built from 15 residues.

By sample share, this clone is medium-sized. This chain connects TRBV5-1 to TRBJ1-1; 8 nucleotides align to TRBD1. This CDR3 comprises 14 residues. Per the germline V gene, CDR1 is SGHRS and CDR2 is YFSETQ. The junction had 1 base not matched to a gene; V was cut back by 3 bases and J by 0 bases. CDR3 sequence reads: CASSWTGMNTEAFF. CDR3 nucleotides: TGCGCCAGCAGCTGGACAGGGATGAACACTGAAGCTTTCTTT. Combining the CDR3 with reference TRBV5-1 and TRBJ1-1 gives the whole variable domain KAGVTQTPRYLIKTRGQQVTLSCSPISGHRSVSWYQQTPGQGLQFLFEYFSETQRNKGNFPGRFSGRQFSNSRSEMNVSTLELGDSALYLCASSWTGMNTEAFFGQGTRLTVV.

The V and J genes are TRBV6-6 and TRBJ2-3; 8 nucleotides agree with TRBD1. This CDR3 region has 16 residues. Germline CDR1 reads MNHNY; CDR2 reads SVGAGI (reference sequence). V lost 1 base, J lost 0 bases, and 3 bases stayed unmatched. CDR3 in DNA: TGTGCCAGCAGTTACTACCAGGGGGCCAGCACAGATACGCAGTATTTT. Translation gives CASSYYQGASTDTQYF.

In this sample, this clone turned up a few times. This chain links TRBV9 with TRBJ2-1, with 14 positions matching TRBD2. In germline, CDR1 is SGDLS, CDR2 YYNGEE. This CDR3 has 20 amino acids. V shed 4 bases and J 0 bases; nucleotides not matched to a gene: 12. The CDR3 is CASSIPAGLAGESSYNEQFF. In DNA, the CDR3 is TGTGCCAGCAGCATCCCTGCGGGACTAGCGGGGGAGAGCTCCTACAATGAGCAGTTCTTC.

CDR3 in DNA: TGTGCCAGCAGTCCGGGACAGGGGTTCGGAAACACCATATATTTT. Translating it yields CASSPGQGFGNTIYF. V usage is TRBV6-5 and J usage is TRBJ1-3; 10 nucleotides agree with TRBD1. Germline assignment: CDR1 MNHEY and CDR2 SVGAGI. The CDR3 contains 15 residues. The junction had 5 bases not matched to a gene; V was cut back by 5 bases and J by 4 bases.

V is TRBV6-5 and J is TRBJ2-5; TRBD2 matches 12 bases. This CDR3 is built from 16 residues. Germline V CDR1 and CDR2: MNHEY, SVGAGI. V dropped 4 bases and J dropped 5; count of bases not matched to a gene: 8. The CDR3 nucleotides read TGTGCCAGCAGTTTCGAGACTAGCGGGGGTACCGAGACCCAGTACTTC. This sequence encodes CASSFETSGGTETQYF.

This sequence joins TRBV11-3 and TRBJ1-2, with D unresolved. V was clipped by 3 bases and J by 4 bases, with 12 bases between them. The CDR3 covers 14 residues. CDR1 is SGHNT and CDR2 is YENEEA in the germline V gene. CDR3 coding DNA: TGTGCCAGCAGCTTCACTGGGCTTGTCTATGGCTACACCTTC. This codes for CASSFTGLVYGYTF. Full variable domain (outside the CDR3, taken from reference TRBV11-3 and TRBJ1-2): EAGVVQSPRYKIIEKKQPVAFWCNPISGHNTLYWYLQNLGQGPELLIRYENEEAVDDSQLPKDRFSAERLKGVDSTLKIQPAELGDSAVYLCASSFTGLVYGYTFGSGTRLTVV.

In its sample, this clone was seen once. The gene calls are TRBV9 and TRBJ1-4; no clear D gene. Trimming removed 4 bases from V and 4 bases from J, with 14 bases in between. The CDR3 is 15 residues long. The germline gives CDR1 SGDLS, CDR2 YYNGEE. CDR3 loop: CASSTGGGNNEKLFF. The CDR3 DNA reads TGTGCCAGCAGCACCGGAGGAGGGAATAATGAAAAACTGTTTTTT.

This chain's CDR3 is CASNSDRLFAYEQYF. CDR3 in DNA: TGTGCCAGCAACTCAGACAGGCTGTTCGCTTACGAGCAGTACTTC. The chain combines TRBV7-9 with TRBJ2-7, with D perhaps matching TRBD1 (6 bases). The V gene's germline CDR1 is SEHNR and CDR2 FQNEAQ (reference sequence). CDR3 size: 15 residues. The V end lost 7 bases, the J end lost 4 bases, and 20 bases lay between the germline ends.

The chain combines TRBV11-1 with TRBJ2-7; TRBD2 might be the D (6 bases). Germline CDR1 is SGHAT and CDR2 is FQDESV (reference sequence). V lost 0 bases, J lost 6 bases, and 9 bases lay in between. The CDR3 is 13 residues long. Written as DNA, the CDR3 is TGTGCCAGCAGCTTAGCGGCCGGGAGCGAGCAGTACTTC. Its translation: CASSLAAGSEQYF. Filled out from reference TRBV11-1 and TRBJ2-7, the complete variable domain reads EAEVAQSPRYKITEKSQAVAFWCDPISGHATLYWYRQILGQGPELLVQFQDESVVDDSQLPKDRFSAERLKGVDSTLKIQPAELGDSAMYLCASSLAAGSEQYFGPGTRLTVT.

A note on this clone: Other DNA sequences in this specimen translate into the identical CDR3. This chain uses TRBV19 with TRBJ1-5, with TRBD1 identical over 7 bases. This CDR3 comprises 14 residues. The junction had 6 bases not matched to a gene; V was cut back by 5 bases and J by 5 bases. Germline V gene data show CDR1 as LNHDA and CDR2 as SQIVND (reference sequence). DNA for the CDR3: TGTGCCAGTAGTCCCGGGACAGCTCATCAGCCCCAGCATTTT. Amino acid sequence: CASSPGTAHQPQHF.

The chain employs TRBV9 and TRBJ2-5, with 13 bases matching TRBD2. V was pared by 4 bases and J by 2 bases, with 5 bases of the junction left unmatched. CDR3 length: 16 residues. Germline V gene data show CDR1 as SGDLS and CDR2 as YYNGEE. CDR3 bases: TGTGCCAGCAGCCCAGGGACTAGCGGGACTCAAGAGACCCAGTACTTC. Protein: CASSPGTSGTQETQYF.

V usage is TRBV2 and J usage is TRBJ2-5, with D perhaps matching TRBD1 (6 bases). V lost 4 bases to trimming and J lost 2 bases, with 14 bases between them. This CDR3 is 15 amino acids long. Germline values: CDR1 SNHLY, CDR2 FYNNEI. The CDR3 DNA follows: TGTGCCAGCAGTGTTGGGGGCCCCGCGCAAGAGACCCAGTACTTC. This encodes CASSVGGPAQETQYF.

The CDR3 region is CASSLDGRVPFF. The CDR3 DNA reads TGTGCCAGCAGCTTAGATGGGAGGGTTCCGTTCTTC. The rearrangement joins TRBV11-2 to TRBJ2-1; 7 bases line up with TRBD2. Per germline, CDR1 SGHAT and CDR2 FQNNGV. This CDR3 is built from 12 residues. J was trimmed by 15 bases and V by 0 bases; bases with no gene match: 5. The variable domain in full, completed from reference TRBV11-2 and TRBJ2-1, reads EAGVAQSPRYKIIEKRQSVAFWCNPISGHATLYWYQQILGQGPKLLIQFQNNGVVDDSQLPKDRFSAERLKGVDSTLKIQPAKLEDSAVYLCASSLDGRVPFFGPGTRLTVL.

V gene TRBV4-2 combines with J gene TRBJ2-7; TRBD1 matches at 10 bases. The CDR3 spans 15 residues. Germline V gene data show CDR1 as LGHNA and CDR2 as YNFKEQ. Trimming took 2 bases from V and 2 from J; bases not matched to a gene: 3. The CDR3 reads CASSQQGQGTYEQYF. In nucleotides, the CDR3 is TGTGCCAGCAGCCAACAGGGACAGGGGACCTACGAGCAGTACTTC.

Only a few counts were recorded for this clone. For the CDR3, the DNA is TGTGCCAGCAGCTTACAGGCAGGGGGCCTGGGCAATGAGCAGTTCTTC. This codes for CASSLQAGGLGNEQFF. The V and J genes are TRBV7-3 and TRBJ2-1; 8 positions agree with TRBD1. From germline, CDR1 is SGHTA and CDR2 FQGTGA. The CDR3 is 16 residues long. Trimming cost V 2 bases and J 6 bases; bases outside gene matches: 9.

This chain uses TRBV7-6 with TRBJ2-1; D remains unclear. This CDR3 contains 13 residues. Germline V lookup: CDR1 SGHVS, CDR2 FNYEAQ. The ends were cut back, 1 base at V and 6 bases at J, with 7 bases in the middle. This CDR3 is CASSLVAANEQFF. The CDR3 nucleotides are TGTGCCAGCAGCTTAGTCGCGGCCAATGAGCAGTTCTTC.

The chain recombines TRBV19 with TRBJ1-3, with unresolved D. The V gene lost 9 bases and the J gene lost 0 bases, with 12 bases spanning the gap. This CDR3 spans 14 amino acids. In germline, CDR1 is LNHDA, CDR2 SQIVND (reference sequence). The DNA of the CDR3 is TGTGCCAGCCGGGCCGAATTCTCTGGAAACACCATATATTTT. Amino acid sequence: CASRAEFSGNTIYF.

The J gene is TRBJ2-1, the V gene TRBV18; D unresolved. This CDR3 has 16 amino acids. CDR1 is KGHSH and CDR2 is LQKENI in the germline V gene. Trimming took 0 bases from V and 8 from J, leaving 17 bases between them. CDR3 sequence: CASSPPLELGLYEQFF. The DNA of the CDR3 is TGTGCCAGCTCACCACCCCTAGAGCTCGGTCTCTATGAGCAGTTCTTC. The full variable domain, in which reference TRBV18 and TRBJ2-1 provide the parts outside the CDR3, is NAGVMQNPRHLVRRRGQEARLRCSPMKGHSHVYWYRQLPEEGLKFMVYLQKENIIDESGMPKERFSAEFPKEGPSILRIQQVVRGDSAAYFCASSPPLELGLYEQFFGPGTRLTVL.